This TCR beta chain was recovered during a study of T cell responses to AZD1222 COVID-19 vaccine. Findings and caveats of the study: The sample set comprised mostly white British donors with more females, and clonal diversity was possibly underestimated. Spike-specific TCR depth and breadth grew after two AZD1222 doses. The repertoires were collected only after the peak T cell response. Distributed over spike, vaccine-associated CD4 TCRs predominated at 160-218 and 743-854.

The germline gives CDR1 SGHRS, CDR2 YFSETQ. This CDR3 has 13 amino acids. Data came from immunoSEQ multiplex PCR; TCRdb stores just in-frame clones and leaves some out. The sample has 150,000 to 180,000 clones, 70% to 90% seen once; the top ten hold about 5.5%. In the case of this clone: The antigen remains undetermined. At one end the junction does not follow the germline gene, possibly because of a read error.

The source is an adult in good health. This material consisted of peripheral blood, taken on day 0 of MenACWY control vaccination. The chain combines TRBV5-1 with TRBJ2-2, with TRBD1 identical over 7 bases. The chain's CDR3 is CASSLEPQGVLFF. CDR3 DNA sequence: TGCGCCAGCAGCTTGGAACCCCAGGGGGTGCTGTTTTTT.